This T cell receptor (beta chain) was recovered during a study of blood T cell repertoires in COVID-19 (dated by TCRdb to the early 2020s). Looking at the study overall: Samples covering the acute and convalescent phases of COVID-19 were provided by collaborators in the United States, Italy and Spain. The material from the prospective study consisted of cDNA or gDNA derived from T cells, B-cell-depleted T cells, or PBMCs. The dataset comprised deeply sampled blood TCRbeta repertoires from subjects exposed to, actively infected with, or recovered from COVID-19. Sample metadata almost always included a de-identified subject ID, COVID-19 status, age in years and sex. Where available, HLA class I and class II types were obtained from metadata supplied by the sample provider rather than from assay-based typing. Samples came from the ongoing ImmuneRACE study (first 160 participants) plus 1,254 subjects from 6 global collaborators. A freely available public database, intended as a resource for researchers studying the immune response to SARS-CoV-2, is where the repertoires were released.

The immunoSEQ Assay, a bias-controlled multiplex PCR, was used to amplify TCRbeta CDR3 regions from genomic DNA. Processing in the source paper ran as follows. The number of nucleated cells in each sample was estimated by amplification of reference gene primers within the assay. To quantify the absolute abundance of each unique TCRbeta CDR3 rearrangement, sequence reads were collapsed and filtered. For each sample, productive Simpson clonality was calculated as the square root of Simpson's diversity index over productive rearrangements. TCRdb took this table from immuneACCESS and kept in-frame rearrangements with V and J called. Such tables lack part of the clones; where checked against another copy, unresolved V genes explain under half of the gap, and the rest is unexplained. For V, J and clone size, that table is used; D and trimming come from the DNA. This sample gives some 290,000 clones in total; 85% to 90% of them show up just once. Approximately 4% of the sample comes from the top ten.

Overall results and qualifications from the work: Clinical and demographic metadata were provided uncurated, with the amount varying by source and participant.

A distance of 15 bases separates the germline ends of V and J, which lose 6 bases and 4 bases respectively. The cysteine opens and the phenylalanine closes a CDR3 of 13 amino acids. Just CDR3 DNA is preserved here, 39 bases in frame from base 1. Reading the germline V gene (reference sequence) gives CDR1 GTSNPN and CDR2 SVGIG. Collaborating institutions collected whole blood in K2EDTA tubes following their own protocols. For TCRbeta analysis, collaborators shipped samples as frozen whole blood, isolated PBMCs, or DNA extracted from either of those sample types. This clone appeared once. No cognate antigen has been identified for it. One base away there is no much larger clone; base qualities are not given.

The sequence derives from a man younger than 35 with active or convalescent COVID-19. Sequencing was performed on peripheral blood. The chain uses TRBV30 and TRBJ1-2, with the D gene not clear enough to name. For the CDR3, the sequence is CACFGEAPYGYTF. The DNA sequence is TGTGCCTGCTTTGGGGAGGCTCCCTATGGCTACACCTTC.